Here is one T cell receptor beta chain with its context. No antigen is known for it. Together with a sample-barcoded 5' primer, a J-beta primer mix was included in a second PCR lasting roughly 6 to 12 cycles. TCRdb reprocessed the 5' RACE reads via MiXCR and lists one record per CDR3 protein. The repertoire consists of around 2 million distinct CDR3 sequences, with about 39% occurring once and the leading ten covering under 25%. The sample belongs to a study of blood T cells in healthy people across ages. Germline assignment: CDR1 SGHDT and CDR2 YYEEEE. Trimming took 5 bases from V and 2 from J, leaving 21 bases between them. The CDR3 length is 17 residues. The individuals who served as donors were healthy Caucasians living in Russia, aged about 6 to 100. Isolation of PBMCs gave at least 6.5 million cells per sample. Regarding the study as a whole: In older individuals, TCR beta diversity per million T cells was lower, falling roughly linearly with age.

Input material: blood. This chain links TRBV5-6 with TRBJ2-3; D gene ambiguous. This clonotype was obtained from a human donor in good health. CDR3 in amino acids: CASRMAGSPTDTDTQYF. CDR3 coding DNA: TGTGCCAGCAGGATGGCCGGGTCGCCTACAGACACAGATACGCAGTATTTT.